The 9 T cell receptor beta chains in this list originate from one sample, sequenced in a study of T cell repertoires in cytomegalovirus infection (dated by TCRdb to 2018 to 2020). These receptors' antigens are unknown. Sequencing used an Illumina HiSeq 1500. The public reads were reprocessed in TCRdb via fastp at Q25 and MiXCR, keeping in-frame beta chains. Rows matching on CDR3 protein sequence are summarized as one entry with the most common DNA and genes. Across this sample there are 550,000 to 700,000 distinct CDR3 sequences, with just under 40% seen only once. The top ten clones comprise around 48% of the sample. In the paper's terms, the treatment or condition label means: in vitro stimulation with specific CMV peptide epitopes to enrich CMV-specific T cells. The sequences come from cultured PBMCs, collected from culture after CMV antigen stimulation. Receptors originate from a human donor in good health (CMV status not recorded). Some clones in this sample may be carry-over from other donors' samples.

The J gene is TRBJ2-1, the V gene TRBV20-1; D is uncertain. The CDR3 length is 11 residues. Deletions cut 4 bases from V and 10 bases from J, with 11 bases between. CDR1 is DFQATT, CDR2 SNEGSKA, per germline (reference sequence). The CDR3 nucleotides read TGCAGTGCTACCGCCTCTGGGGAGCAGTTCTTC. This codes for CSATASGEQFF.

This sequence joins TRBV4-3 and TRBJ2-5, with 12 nucleotides matching TRBD2. Germline trimming cut 1 base from V and 5 bases from J; bases unmatched to any gene: 14. This CDR3 is built from 19 residues. Germline CDR1 LGHNA, CDR2 YSLEER. The DNA of the CDR3 is TGCGCCAGCAGCCAAGCCCGCACGTCGGGACTAGCGGGTTCTGAGACCCAGTACTTC. It translates to CASSQARTSGLAGSETQYF.

This chain uses TRBV4-2 with TRBJ2-7, with D possibly TRBD1 on 5 matching bases. The CDR3 totals 17 residues. CDR1 is LGHNA and CDR2 is YNFKEQ in the germline V gene. V gave up 4 bases and J gave up 4 bases, with 23 bases separating them. The CDR3 reads CASSPRQGLQDLYEQYF. CDR3 sequence (DNA): TGTGCCAGCAGCCCACGACAAGGCCTACAGGATCTATACGAGCAGTACTTC.

This clonotype was detected a few times. The CDR3 DNA is TGTGCCAGCAGCAACCGGGATACTGGAAACACCATATATTTT. As protein: CASSNRDTGNTIYF. The rearrangement links TRBV4-2 to TRBJ1-3; D ambiguous. Trimming took 5 bases from V and 2 from J, leaving 10 bases between them. Germline CDR1 is LGHNA and CDR2 is YNFKEQ. There are 14 residues in the CDR3.

This clonotype was detected only once. This chain uses TRBV27 with TRBJ2-3; D gene ambiguous. V lost 6 bases and J lost 1, with 14 bases in between. Germline CDR1 MNHEY, CDR2 SMNVEV (reference sequence). The length of the CDR3 is 15 residues. CDR3 loop: CASSRLYGGTDTQYF. The CDR3 DNA reads as TGTGCCAGCAGCCGCCTGTATGGGGGCACAGATACGCAGTATTTT.

This clonotype was detected a few times. The genes are TRBV12-3 or TRBV12-4 and TRBJ1-5; D ambiguous. V lost 0 bases to trimming and J lost 6 bases, with 0 bases between them. The CDR3 extends over 11 amino acids. CDR3 nucleotide sequence: TGTGCCAGCAGTTTAGCTCAGCCCCAGCATTTT. Its translation is CASSLAQPQHF.

The chain joins TRBV20-1 to TRBJ2-5; D gene unclear. CDR1 and CDR2 from the germline V gene are DFQATT and SNEGSKA (reference sequence). This CDR3 has 13 amino acids. With 6 bases removed from V and 7 bases from J, the gap between germline ends came to 18 bases. DNA of the CDR3: TGCAGTGCAAATAACCCCCCCTCTTTGACCCAGTACTTC. Residues: CSANNPPSLTQYF.

V gene TRBV20-1 combines with J gene TRBJ2-7; D gene uncertain. The CDR3 covers 11 residues. CDR1 and CDR2 (germline): DFQATT, SNEGSKA (reference sequence). Trimming shortened V by 6 bases and J by 7 bases, and 13 bases separated the two germline ends. The CDR3 protein is CSASSAWEQYF. The CDR3 coding sequence is TGCAGTGCCTCAAGCGCTTGGGAGCAGTACTTC.

The J gene is TRBJ2-6, the V gene TRBV6-2 or TRBV6-3; D gene uncertain. CDR1 MNHEY and CDR2 SVGEGT come from the germline V gene. Trimming took off 7 bases at V and 0 bases at J, with 7 bases between the two ends. CDR3 length equals 14 residues. The CDR3 spells CASKGNSGANVLTF. The CDR3 DNA follows: TGTGCCAGCAAGGGCAACTCTGGGGCCAACGTCCTGACTTTC.